These 11 T cell receptor beta chains came from one sample sequenced in a study of cytomegalovirus exposure and HLA in healthy donors. Primers for the PCR totalled 60 Vbeta and 13 Jbeta. Some clones are missing from TCRdb's copy, which holds only in-frame ones; the method was immunoSEQ multiplex PCR. The repertoire consists of about 150,000 clones, with about 85% occurring once and the leading ten covering more than 2%. Sequencing used PBMCs. These receptors were collected from a woman between 18 and 30 years old in good health and CMV-seronegative.

The J gene is TRBJ1-2, the V gene TRBV10-3; no reliable D call. The CDR3 totals 15 residues. Germline V CDR1 and CDR2: ENHRY, SYGVKD. Deletions cut 2 bases from V and 1 base from J, with 11 bases between. The CDR3 protein is CAISEGSAVNYGYTF. The CDR3 nucleotides read TGTGCCATCAGTGAGGGGTCGGCGGTTAACTATGGCTACACCTTC.

The genes are TRBV28 and TRBJ2-7; tentative D call: TRBD1 (6 bases). CDR1 is MDHEN, CDR2 SYDVKM, per germline. The CDR3 runs 15 residues. V gave up 3 bases and J gave up 4 bases, with 16 bases separating them. The CDR3 here is CASSFPGHQAYEQYF. The CDR3 nucleotides read TGTGCCAGCAGTTTTCCGGGACACCAGGCGTACGAGCAGTACTTC.

The chain has TRBV9 and TRBJ2-5; TRBD2 aligns across 10 bases. The germline V gene has CDR1 SGDLS and CDR2 YYNGEE. The trim removed 0 bases at V and 5 bases at J, leaving 7 bases unmatched. CDR3 size: 16 residues. The CDR3 here is CASSVGGTSVSETQYF. Written as DNA, the CDR3 is TGTGCCAGCAGCGTAGGCGGGACTAGCGTGTCGGAGACCCAGTACTTC.

In DNA, the CDR3 is TGTGCCAGCAGTCAGGGACTTACAGATACGCAGTATTTT. Protein sequence: CASSQGLTDTQYF. The J gene is TRBJ2-3, the V gene TRBV27, with D possibly being TRBD2 (6 bases). The length of the CDR3 is 13 residues. V was trimmed by 5 bases and J by 3 bases, leaving 9 bases between them. CDR1 and CDR2 from the germline V gene are MNHEY and SMNVEV (reference sequence).

The J gene is TRBJ2-7, the V gene TRBV5-1; 8 bases fit TRBD2. The CDR3 runs 12 residues. Trimming took 8 bases from V and 4 from J; bases not matched to a gene: 5. Germline-derived CDR1 and CDR2 are SGHRS and YFSETQ. The DNA for the CDR3 is TGCGCCAGTTCTAGCGGGCCATACGAGCAGTACTTC. Translation gives CASSSGPYEQYF.

As DNA, the CDR3 is TGTGCCATCAGTGGGGGACTGACTAGCACAGATACGCAGTATTTT. Translated: CAISGGLTSTDTQYF. The chain uses TRBV10-3 and TRBJ2-3; D might be TRBD2 (6 bases). The CDR3 contains 15 residues. Trimming removed 4 bases from V and 0 bases from J, with 11 bases in between. Per germline, CDR1 ENHRY and CDR2 SYGVKD.

The chain uses TRBV2 and TRBJ2-3; 14 bases match TRBD2. Germline V CDR1 and CDR2: SNHLY, FYNNEI. V dropped 3 bases and J dropped 5; count of bases not matched to a gene: 7. The CDR3 is made up of 17 amino acids. The CDR3 spells CASSEMGLAGVKDTQYF. The CDR3 DNA follows: TGTGCCAGCAGTGAGATGGGACTAGCGGGGGTCAAAGATACGCAGTATTTT. Looking up the rest from reference TRBV2 and TRBJ2-3 gives the full variable domain: EPEVTQTPSHQVTQMGQEVILRCVPISNHLYFYWYRQILGQKVEFLVSFYNNEISEKSEIFDDQFSVERPDGSNFTLKIRSTKLEDSAMYFCASSEMGLAGVKDTQYFGPGTRLTVL.

The gene calls are TRBV7-3 and TRBJ1-2; tentative D call: TRBD1 (6 bases). V was shortened by 3 bases and J by 5 bases, with 13 bases between the two germline ends. The CDR3 covers 14 residues. Germline CDR1 reads SGHTA; CDR2 reads FQGTGA. The CDR3 sequence is CASSFTGLGYGYTF. The CDR3 nucleotides read TGTGCCAGCAGCTTTACAGGGTTAGGGTATGGCTACACCTTC.

The chain uses TRBV27 and TRBJ2-2; the D gene is possibly TRBD1 (5 bases). The CDR3 covers 15 residues. Trimming left V 3 bases short and J 6 bases short, with 14 bases between. CDR1 is MNHEY and CDR2 is SMNVEV in the germline V gene (reference sequence). The DNA for the CDR3 is TGTGCCAGCAGTTTTCGGCAGGGAACAGCCGGGGAGCTGTTTTTT. It specifies CASSFRQGTAGELFF.

V is TRBV9 and J is TRBJ2-2; TRBD2 matches at 7 bases. Germline V gene sequence: CDR1 SGDLS, CDR2 YYNGEE. V gave up 3 bases and J gave up 5 bases; unmatched junction bases: 7. The CDR3 is 15 residues long. CDR3 in DNA: TGTGCCAGCAGCGGTACGCCGGGAGGTACCGGGGAGCTGTTTTTT. It yields the protein CASSGTPGGTGELFF.

In this sample, this clone turned up once. J is TRBJ1-2 and V is TRBV18; D not certain. The CDR3 runs to 14 residues. Germline V gene sequence: CDR1 KGHSH, CDR2 LQKENI. Trimming left V 1 base short and J 7 bases short, with 13 bases between. In DNA form, the CDR3 reads TGTGCCAGCTCACCACGGGAGGGAGGGAGTGGCTACACCTTC. This encodes CASSPREGGSGYTF.